The 18 T cell receptor beta chains in this list originate from one sample, sequenced in a study of early T cells in non-severe SARS-CoV-2 infection. TCRdb called the 5' RACE reads again in MiXCR, with one record for every CDR3 protein. The sample lists about 48,000 distinct CDR3 sequences, roughly 7.7% occurring once. The sample consisted of whole blood. The receptors originated from an adult who was a healthcare worker with PCR-confirmed SARS-CoV-2 infection or an uninfected control (not recorded which).

The chain uses TRBV7-9 and TRBJ1-3; a weak D match, TRBD1 (5 bases). From germline, CDR1 is SEHNR and CDR2 FQNEAQ (reference sequence). V shed 4 bases and J shed 0 bases, with 13 bases lying between them. CDR3 length equals 16 residues. As DNA, the CDR3 is TGTGCCAGCAGCTCGGACATCCGCAACTCTGGAAACACCATATATTTT. Residues: CASSSDIRNSGNTIYF.

This clonotype was seen at least ten times. The V and J genes are TRBV2 and TRBJ2-5, with unresolved D. Trimming left V 4 bases short and J 3 bases short, with 3 bases between. From germline, CDR1 is SNHLY and CDR2 FYNNEI. The CDR3 loop spans 11 amino acids. The CDR3 DNA reads TGTGCCAGCAGTGGAAAAGAGACCCAGTACTTC. Translation: CASSGKETQYF.

This clonotype was found a few times. J is TRBJ1-6 and V is TRBV20-1; 7 bases align to TRBD1. CDR1 is DFQATT, CDR2 SNEGSKA, per germline (reference sequence). This CDR3 is 17 amino acids long. V lost 5 bases to trimming and J lost 7 bases; unmatched junction nucleotides: 17. The CDR3 DNA sequence: TGCAGTGCTCCTTACACCCACCTACAGGGGCGGAATTCACCCCTCCACTTT. Protein: CSAPYTHLQGRNSPLHF.

The DNA of the CDR3 is TGTGCCAGCAGTTTCGGTGCTTCCTACGAGCAGTACTTC. Translated, it gives CASSFGASYEQYF. The gene calls are TRBV27 and TRBJ2-7; D uncertain. Trimming cost V 3 bases and J 1 base, with 7 bases left between them. This CDR3 is 13 amino acids long. The germline CDR1 and CDR2 sequences are MNHEY and SMNVEV (reference sequence).

This clonotype was recorded at least ten times. This sequence joins TRBV20-1 and TRBJ1-5; 7 bases agree with TRBD1. The CDR3 has 18 amino acids. Germline lookup yields CDR1 DFQATT and CDR2 SNEGSKA (reference sequence). V was pared by 0 bases and J by 2 bases, with 13 bases of the junction left unmatched. DNA for the CDR3: TGCAGTGCTAGAGATCCTAACAGGGGAGTGAGGGGCAATCAGCCCCAGCATTTT. It encodes CSARDPNRGVRGNQPQHF.

The J gene is TRBJ1-6, the V gene TRBV5-1; 9 bases are shared with TRBD1. Germline CDR1 SGHRS, CDR2 YFSETQ. CDR3 length equals 14 residues. V shed 0 bases, J shed 8 bases, and the junction held 0 bases outside the gene matches. CDR3 residues: CASSLGTGDSPLHF. DNA of the CDR3: TGCGCCAGCAGCTTGGGGACAGGGGATTCACCCCTCCACTTT.

This clonotype appeared many times. The genes are TRBV19 and TRBJ2-7; D uncertain. CDR3 length: 13 residues. With 5 bases removed from V and 4 bases from J, the gap between germline ends came to 12 bases. The germline gives CDR1 LNHDA, CDR2 SQIVND (reference sequence). The CDR3 DNA is TGTGCCAGTAGTGAAGGTGATGGTTACGAGCAGTACTTC. Its translation: CASSEGDGYEQYF.

This clonotype was found many times. Written as DNA, the CDR3 is TGTGCCAGCATCCCTCAGTGGGGCTCCTACAATGAGCAGTTCTTC. Protein product: CASIPQWGSYNEQFF. The chain joins TRBV6-2 or TRBV6-3 to TRBJ2-1; D is unresolved. Trimming left V 7 bases short and J 0 bases short, with 13 bases between. The CDR3 consists of 15 residues. CDR1 is MNHEY and CDR2 is SVGEGT in the germline V gene.

This clonotype has a handful of counts. The J gene is TRBJ2-1, the V gene TRBV6-2 or TRBV6-3; the match to TRBD1 covers 8 bases. V shed 6 bases, J shed 6 bases, and the junction held 13 bases outside the gene matches. The CDR3 has 16 amino acids. CDR1 is MNHEY, CDR2 SVGEGT, per germline. The chain's CDR3 is CASRSPGTGLSNEQFF. Here the CDR3 DNA reads TGTGCCAGCAGAAGTCCCGGGACAGGCCTCTCCAATGAGCAGTTCTTC.

In its sample, this clonotype was seen many times. The J gene is TRBJ2-7, the V gene TRBV12-3 or TRBV12-4, with TRBD1 matching over 7 bases. The CDR3 runs 13 residues. V dropped 6 bases and J dropped 0; count of bases not matched to a gene: 2. In DNA, the CDR3 is TGTGCCAGCAGCAGGGACAGCTCCTACGAGCAGTACTTC. Translated, it gives CASSRDSSYEQYF.

The V gene is TRBV7-9, the J gene TRBJ2-2; possible D gene TRBD2, 5 bases. Per germline, CDR1 SEHNR and CDR2 FQNEAQ (reference sequence). The CDR3 consists of 14 residues. V lost 8 bases to trimming and J lost 3 bases, with 13 bases between them. For the CDR3, the DNA is TGTGCCAGCTCGAGGGTTTTTTACACCGGGGAGCTGTTTTTT. Amino acid sequence: CASSRVFYTGELFF.

This clonotype appeared a few times. This chain joins TRBV6-5 and TRBJ2-3; D is ambiguous. The germline V gene encodes CDR1 MNHEY and CDR2 SVGAGI. This CDR3 has 14 amino acids. The V gene lost 2 bases and the J gene lost 0 bases, with 6 bases spanning the gap. CDR3 residues: CASSYSISTDTQYF. The CDR3, as DNA: TGTGCCAGCAGTTACAGTATCAGCACAGATACGCAGTATTTT.

A few counts support this clonotype. The chain joins TRBV20-1 to TRBJ2-1; TRBD1 might be the D (5 bases). Germline CDR1 reads DFQATT; CDR2 reads SNEGSKA (reference sequence). This CDR3 comprises 15 residues. V lost 5 bases, J lost 3 bases, and 17 bases lay in between. CDR3 sequence: CSAPLRGRNYNEQFF. In DNA, the CDR3 is TGCAGTGCTCCTCTTAGGGGTCGGAACTACAATGAGCAGTTCTTC.

This clonotype was recorded a few times. This chain links TRBV3-1 with TRBJ2-1, with 9 positions matching TRBD2. V gave up 6 bases and J gave up 3 bases; unmatched junction bases: 6. The germline V gene has CDR1 LGHDT and CDR2 YNNKEL (reference sequence). The CDR3 extends over 15 amino acids. The CDR3 DNA is TGTGCCAGCAGGCCGACTAGCGGAGTCTACAATGAGCAGTTCTTC. As protein: CASRPTSGVYNEQFF.

A few counts support this clonotype. CDR3 DNA sequence: TGTGCCAGTGGGGTGGACAGGAACACTGAAGCTTTCTTT. The encoded protein is CASGVDRNTEAFF. The chain joins TRBV28 to TRBJ1-1, with D perhaps TRBD1 (6 bases). This CDR3 region has 13 residues. From germline, CDR1 is MDHEN and CDR2 SYDVKM. The ends were cut back, 9 bases at V and 1 base at J, with 12 bases in the middle.

This clonotype has more than one count but fewer than ten. The chain employs TRBV18 and TRBJ1-1; TRBD1 matches 9 bases. CDR3 length: 13 amino acids. J lost 11 bases, V lost 3 bases, and 7 bases had no gene match. Germline V CDR1 and CDR2: KGHSH, LQKENI. CDR3 residues: CASSPLGQGGAFF. The CDR3 DNA sequence: TGTGCCAGCTCACCCCTGGGACAGGGTGGGGCTTTCTTT. Using reference TRBV18 and TRBJ1-1 for the parts outside the CDR3, the full variable domain is NAGVMQNPRHLVRRRGQEARLRCSPMKGHSHVYWYRQLPEEGLKFMVYLQKENIIDESGMPKERFSAEFPKEGPSILRIQQVVRGDSAAYFCASSPLGQGGAFFGQGTRLTVV.

This clonotype was observed a handful of times. The chain couples TRBV27 to TRBJ1-5; D ambiguous. Germline values: CDR1 MNHEY, CDR2 SMNVEV (reference sequence). CDR3 length equals 16 residues. Trimming stripped 1 base from V and 3 bases from J, with 13 bases between. CDR3 loop: CASSLWAVASNQPQHF. CDR3 sequence (DNA): TGTGCCAGCAGTTTATGGGCCGTGGCTTCCAATCAGCCCCAGCATTTT.

The chain carries TRBV25-1 and TRBJ2-3, with D perhaps being TRBD1 or TRBD2 (5 bases each). The CDR3 runs 15 residues. V dropped 4 bases and J dropped 5 bases, with 16 bases sitting between them. The V gene's germline CDR1 is MGHDK and CDR2 SYGVNS. The CDR3 is CASSVLHRGEDTQYF. The CDR3, as DNA: TGTGCCAGCAGTGTGTTGCATAGGGGAGAAGATACGCAGTATTTT.